The sequence of this T cell receptor (beta chain) was determined in a study of T cell responses to AZD1222 COVID-19 vaccine. Study-wide context: Whether given at about 4 or about 12 weeks, second doses were pooled. Overall study results and limits: The study identified only five or six AZD1222 recipients as seropositive at baseline. Spike-wide vaccine-associated CD4 TCRs dominated at 160-218 and 743-854.

This clone was seen a handful of times. What it binds is unknown. Method: immunoSEQ multiplex PCR; TCRdb's copy keeps in-frame clones and lacks some. The table shows more than 60,000 clones, with around 90% occurring only once. This material consisted of peripheral blood, taken on day 0 of AZD1222 vaccination. The source of this sequence is an adult in good health.

Here the CDR3 DNA reads TGCGCCAGCAGCCAAGATAGAGAGCAGTACTTC. It is translated as CASSQDREQYF. The chain recombines TRBV4-1 with TRBJ2-7, with no clear D. CDR1 and CDR2 (germline): MGHRA, YSYEKL. Trimming shortened V by 0 bases and J by 7 bases, and 4 bases separated the two germline ends. The CDR3 is 11 residues long.